The 18 T cell receptor beta chains presented below share a single source sample, sequenced in a study of CD8+CD57+ T cells in acquired aplastic anemia. Genomic DNA provided the template from which TCR beta VDJ and CDR3 profiles were obtained. MiXCR was run by TCRdb on the reads, yielding one entry per CDR3 protein. The sample has hundreds of thousands of distinct CDR3 sequences, 40% to 50% seen once. Individuals selected for sequencing had exhibited CD8+CD57+ cell expansion on flow cytometry. The sample consisted of sorted CD4+, CD8+, or CD8+CD57+ T cells (not recorded which) from PBMCs. The source of these receptors is a human donor with aplastic anemia.

This clonotype occurred a few times. This sequence joins TRBV7-3 and TRBJ2-2; D not resolved. V gave up 8 bases and J gave up 4 bases, with 11 bases separating them. There are 13 residues in the CDR3. Germline assignment: CDR1 SGHTA and CDR2 FQGTGA. CDR3 sequence (DNA): TGTGCCAGCGTCGGCCAGAGCACCGGGGAGCTGTTTTTT. This encodes CASVGQSTGELFF.

This clonotype was observed many times. This rearrangement joins TRBV7-3 to TRBJ2-3; possibly TRBD2 for D (7 bases). The germline V gene encodes CDR1 SGHTA and CDR2 FQGTGA. This CDR3 spans 15 amino acids. The V gene lost 0 bases and the J gene lost 3 bases, with 10 bases spanning the gap. The DNA for the CDR3 is TGTGCCAGCAGCTTAACGGGGGGGCAGACAGATACGCAGTATTTT. Translated: CASSLTGGQTDTQYF. The variable domain in full, completed from reference TRBV7-3 and TRBJ2-3, reads GAGVSQTPSNKVTEKGKYVELRCDPISGHTALYWYRQSLGQGPEFLIYFQGTGAADDSGLPNDRFFAVRPEGSVSTLKIQRTERGDSAVYLCASSLTGGQTDTQYFGPGTRLTVL.

Ten or more counts support this clonotype. The V gene is TRBV6-6, the J gene TRBJ1-6; 7 bases map to TRBD1. CDR1 and CDR2 from the germline V gene are MNHNY and SVGAGI (reference sequence). This CDR3 is built from 15 residues. V dropped 5 bases and J dropped 10; count of bases not matched to a gene: 11. The CDR3 nucleotides are TGTGCCAGCAGTACAACAGGGGAAGGTATATCACCCCTCCACTTT. Amino acids: CASSTTGEGISPLHF.

V gene TRBV19 combines with J gene TRBJ1-6; D remains ambiguous. This CDR3 region has 12 residues. Germline values: CDR1 LNHDA, CDR2 SQIVND (reference sequence). V was clipped by 7 bases and J by 5 bases, with 6 bases between them. In DNA form, the CDR3 reads TGTGCCAGTACCACCAATAATTCACCCCTCCACTTT. This translates into CASTTNNSPLHF. Looking up the rest from reference TRBV19 and TRBJ1-6 gives the full variable domain: DGGITQSPKYLFRKEGQNVTLSCEQNLNHDAMYWYRQDPGQGLRLIYYSQIVNDFQKGDIAEGYSVSREKKESFPLTVTSAQKNPTAFYLCASTTNNSPLHFGNGTRLTVT.

The chain has TRBV27 and TRBJ2-7; no firm D call. Germline V gene data show CDR1 as MNHEY and CDR2 as SMNVEV (reference sequence). Trimming shortened V by 2 bases and J by 2 bases, and 10 bases separated the two germline ends. CDR3 length: 14 amino acids. CDR3 in DNA: TGTGCCAGCAGTTTAGGGCGGCTCGCCTACGAGCAGTACTTC. This translates into CASSLGRLAYEQYF.

This clonotype was counted only a few times. The chain employs TRBV9 and TRBJ2-7; D is perhaps TRBD1 (6 bases). Germline lookup yields CDR1 SGDLS and CDR2 YYNGEE. The CDR3 sequence is 16 residues long. The V and J ends lost 4 bases and 1 base respectively, with 18 bases between them. Here the CDR3 DNA reads TGTGCCAGCAGCCCTAGACAGGCGGCCGGTTCCTACGAGCAGTACTTC. This codes for CASSPRQAAGSYEQYF.

The chain is built from TRBV29-1 and TRBJ2-7, with no clear D. From germline, CDR1 is SQVTM and CDR2 ANQGSEA. This CDR3 region has 13 residues. V lost 7 bases and J 3 bases, leaving 16 bases between the germline ends. The CDR3 spells CSARSVQGYEQYF. Here the CDR3 DNA reads TGCAGCGCCCGGTCTGTGCAAGGCTACGAGCAGTACTTC.

This clonotype has only a few counts. J is TRBJ2-4 and V is TRBV27, with 7 bases fitting TRBD2. The length of the CDR3 is 14 residues. CDR1 and CDR2 (germline): MNHEY, SMNVEV (reference sequence). Trimming removed 5 bases from V and 6 bases from J; junction bases left unmatched: 7. DNA of the CDR3: TGTGCCAGCAGTACTGGTGGGGGGGTAAACATTCAGTACTTC. Its protein is CASSTGGGVNIQYF.

The chain recombines TRBV20-1 with TRBJ2-1; D not certain. Germline V gene sequence: CDR1 DFQATT, CDR2 SNEGSKA (reference sequence). This CDR3 contains 12 residues. V was cut by 4 bases and J by 0 bases, with 4 bases left in between. The chain's CDR3 is CSATSSYNEQFF. The CDR3 DNA reads TGCAGTGCTACTAGCTCCTACAATGAGCAGTTCTTC.

This clonotype was found a few times. V usage is TRBV27 and J usage is TRBJ1-5; possibly TRBD1 for D (6 bases). The CDR3 totals 14 residues. V lost 6 bases, J lost 1 base, and 10 bases lay in between. Germline CDR1 is MNHEY and CDR2 is SMNVEV (reference sequence). In DNA form, the CDR3 reads TGTGCCAGCAGGAAAGGACAGAGCAATCAGCCCCAGCATTTT. It yields the protein CASRKGQSNQPQHF.

The table lists this clonotype with a few counts. This chain connects TRBV30 to TRBJ2-1; D gene unclear. Germline V CDR1 and CDR2: GTSNPN, SVGIG (reference sequence). This CDR3 has 12 residues. With 1 base removed from V and 6 bases from J, the gap between germline ends came to 7 bases. The CDR3, as DNA: TGTGCCTGGAGTGCCCTTACCAATGAGCAGTTCTTC. It encodes CAWSALTNEQFF.

This clonotype was counted many times. The chain has TRBV20-1 and TRBJ2-5; 9 bases map to TRBD1. V dropped 8 bases and J dropped 5; count of bases not matched to a gene: 12. The CDR3 has 14 amino acids. Germline V gives CDR1 DFQATT, CDR2 SNEGSKA (reference sequence). CDR3 bases: TGCAGTACCAGAACCGGACAGGGGTTGGAGACCCAGTACTTC. Its translation is CSTRTGQGLETQYF.

Points on this clonotype: A junction boundary mismatches the germline segment, possibly from a read error. The V and J genes are TRBV25-1 and TRBJ1-4; D unclear. The CDR3 covers 13 residues. Germline V lookup: CDR1 MGHDK, CDR2 SYGVNS. CDR3 DNA sequence: TGTGCCAGCAATGCCCGACATAATGAAAAACTGCTTTTT. This codes for CASNARHNEKLLF.

This clonotype came up many times. The chain combines TRBV7-6 with TRBJ1-1; weak D call: TRBD1 (6 bases). The CDR3 sequence is 15 residues long. Per germline, CDR1 SGHVS and CDR2 FNYEAQ. Trimming stripped 5 bases from V and 5 bases from J, with 18 bases between. DNA for the CDR3: TGTGCCAGCAGCCCCCGGGACATCAAACGGACTGAAGCTTTCTTT. This encodes CASSPRDIKRTEAFF.

The genes are TRBV20-1 and TRBJ1-5; D is possibly TRBD1 (6 bases). The CDR3 covers 12 residues. The germline V gene has CDR1 DFQATT and CDR2 SNEGSKA (reference sequence). As DNA, the CDR3 is TGCAGCGGACAGTCTAGCAATCAGCCCCAGCATTTT. It specifies CSGQSSNQPQHF.

The CDR3 DNA sequence: TGTGCCTGGAACCCTCCCGACAGCCGGAATGAAGCTTTCTTT. This translates into CAWNPPDSRNEAFF. J is TRBJ1-1 and V is TRBV30; a weak D match, TRBD1 (5 bases). Germline V gives CDR1 GTSNPN, CDR2 SVGIG (reference sequence). Trimming removed 4 bases at V and 7 bases at J, with 19 bases between. This CDR3 is built from 14 residues.

The rearrangement joins TRBV18 to TRBJ2-7, with 7 bases aligning to TRBD1. The CDR3 covers 14 residues. After removal of 0 bases from V and 1 base from J, the junction contained 0 bases not matched to a gene. Germline V CDR1 and CDR2: KGHSH, LQKENI. This CDR3 is CASSPPGQSYEQYF. DNA for the CDR3: TGTGCCAGCTCACCACCGGGACAGTCCTACGAGCAGTACTTC.

This clonotype was observed many times. This chain links TRBV13 with TRBJ2-6, with D possibly TRBD2 on 6 matching bases. In germline, CDR1 is PRHDT, CDR2 FYEKMQ (reference sequence). The length of the CDR3 is 14 residues. V lost 4 bases, J lost 7 bases, and 11 bases lay in between. The CDR3 here is CASSSPGGANVLTF. The DNA of the CDR3 is TGTGCCAGCAGCTCCCCCGGGGGTGCCAACGTCCTGACTTTC.